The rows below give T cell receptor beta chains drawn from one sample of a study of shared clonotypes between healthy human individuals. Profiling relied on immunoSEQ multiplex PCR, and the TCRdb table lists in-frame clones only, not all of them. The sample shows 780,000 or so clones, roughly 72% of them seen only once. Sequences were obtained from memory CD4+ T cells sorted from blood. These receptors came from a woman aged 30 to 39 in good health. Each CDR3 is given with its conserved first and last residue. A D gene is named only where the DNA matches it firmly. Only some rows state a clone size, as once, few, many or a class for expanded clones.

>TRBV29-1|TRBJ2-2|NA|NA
TGCAGCGTTGACCGTCTGAACACCGGGGAGCTGTTTTTT
CSVDRLNTGELFF
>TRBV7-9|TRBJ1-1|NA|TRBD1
TGTGCCAGCAGTTACCAGGGGGGCCCGAACACTGAAGCTTTCTTT
CASSYQGGPNTEAFF
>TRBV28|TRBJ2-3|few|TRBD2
TGTGCCAGCAGTGATATTTGGCGAGCGGGAGTAACACAGTATACGCAGTATTTT
CASSDIWRAGVTQYTQYF
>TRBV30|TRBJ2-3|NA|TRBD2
TGTGCCGGGGGAGCGGGAGGAGGTAGAGATACGCAGTATTTT
CAGGAGGGRDTQYF
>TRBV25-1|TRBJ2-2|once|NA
TGTGCCAGCGCCATGGCGGGAAACAGAGGGGAGCTGTTTTTT
CASAMAGNRGELFF
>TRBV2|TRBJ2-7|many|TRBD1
TGTGCCACCCGATCGGACAGGGGGCTCAACGAGCAGTACTTC
CATRSDRGLNEQYF
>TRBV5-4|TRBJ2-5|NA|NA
TGTGCCAGCAGCATGGAAGCGGAGTCCCAAGAGACCCAGTACTTC
CASSMEAESQETQYF
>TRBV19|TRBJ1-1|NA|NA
TGTGCCAGTAGTATAGATTTGGCCGGGACGAAGAGGTTCTTT
CASSIDLAGTKRFF
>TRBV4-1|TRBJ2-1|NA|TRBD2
TGCGCCAGCCACGACAGCGGGAGGGCCCATGAGCAGTTCTTC
CASHDSGRAHEQFF
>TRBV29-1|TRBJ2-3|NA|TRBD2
TGCAGTGGGGGGAAACTAGCGGCGAGCACAGATACGCAGTATTTT
CSGGKLAASTDTQYF
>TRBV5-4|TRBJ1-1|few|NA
TGTGCCAGCAGCTTTCTCCCGAACACTGAAGCTTTCTTT
CASSFLPNTEAFF
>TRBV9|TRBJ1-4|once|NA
TGTGCCAGCAGCGTAGCAGCTTCGAATGAAAAACTGTTTTTT
CASSVAASNEKLFF
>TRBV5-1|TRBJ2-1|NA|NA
TGCGCCAGCAGCTTCCAGGCAGGGGGGAATGAGCAGTTCTTC
CASSFQAGGNEQFF
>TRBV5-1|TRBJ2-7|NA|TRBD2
TGCGCCAGCACACTAGCGGTGGGTTCCTACGAGCAGTACTTC
CASTLAVGSYEQYF
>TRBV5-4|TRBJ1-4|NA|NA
TGTGCCAGAGACCGCGGCTGGGGAGGAGAAAAACTGTTTTTT
CARDRGWGGEKLFF
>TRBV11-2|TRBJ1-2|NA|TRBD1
TGTGCCAGCAGCTTATTTGGACAGGGCCGTGGCTACACCTTC
CASSLFGQGRGYTF
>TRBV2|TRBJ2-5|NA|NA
TGTGCCAGCAGTGTCCTCTCTGAGACCCAGTACTTC
CASSVLSETQYF
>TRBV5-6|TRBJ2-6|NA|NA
TGTGCCAGCAGCTTGCCGACCCAGGAGGCCAACGTCCTGACTTTC
CASSLPTQEANVLTF